This record covers a single TCR beta chain. This sample was taken from a study of blood T cell repertoires in COVID-19. Turning to the study itself: Specimens from acute and convalescent COVID-19 originated in the United States, Italy and Spain. T cells, B-cell-depleted T cells, or PBMCs supplied cDNA or gDNA.

Methods used by the authors: It was from reference gene primer amplification that nucleated cell counts were estimated. Produced via immunoSEQ multiplex PCR; TCRdb's table is partial and in-frame only. D and trimming come from the DNA, and the V and J calls and clone size come from that table. This table has 200,000 to 300,000 clones, around 86% appearing once. Trimming took 1 base from V and 7 from J, leaving 12 bases between them. Germline V gives CDR1 SGHDT, CDR2 YYEEEE. The CDR3 runs 15 residues. The sample was peripheral blood. This receptor was obtained from a woman aged 55-70 years with active or convalescent COVID-19. The chain has TRBV5-6 and TRBJ1-6; D is unclear. As DNA, the CDR3 is TGTGCCAGCAGCTTGAGCGGCTCGGTAAATTCACCCCTCCACTTT. Translated: CASSLSGSVNSPLHF.